These T cell receptor beta chains were read from a single sample in a study of blood T cell repertoires in COVID-19. The repertoire was sequenced with immunoSEQ multiplex PCR; TCRdb's copy has only in-frame clones and lacks some. The data contain around 230,000 clones, roughly 80% of them singletons. Sequencing input: peripheral blood. These receptors all stem from a woman of 80 years or more with acute or convalescent COVID-19. The CDR3 runs from the conserved cysteine through the conserved F or W. The order of the fields is CDR3 DNA, CDR3 protein, V gene, D gene, J gene, clone size. The D gene is left open where the match is weak. Clone size, where shown, is once, few, many, or a class for clones that have expanded.

CDR3 DNA: TGTGCCAGCAGCCAGAACCCACAGGGGGCTTCGGTAGATACGCAGTATTTT
CDR3 protein: CASSQNPQGASVDTQYF
V gene: TRBV4-2
D gene: TRBD1
J gene: TRBJ2-3
clone size: NA

CDR3 DNA: TGTGCCAGCAAAGAGGGGGTCTCCTACGAGCAGTACTTC
CDR3 protein: CASKEGVSYEQYF
V gene: TRBV6-5
D gene: NA
J gene: TRBJ2-7
clone size: NA

CDR3 DNA: TGCGCCAGCAGCCAAGGTTTATTAGCGGGGACAGATACGCAGTATTTT
CDR3 protein: CASSQGLLAGTDTQYF
V gene: TRBV4-1
D gene: TRBD2
J gene: TRBJ2-3
clone size: NA

CDR3 DNA: TGTGCCAGCAGTTTATTCCCCTCCTTAGCCTACGAGCAGTACTTC
CDR3 protein: CASSLFPSLAYEQYF
V gene: TRBV27
D gene: NA
J gene: TRBJ2-7
clone size: NA

CDR3 DNA: TGTGCCAGTAGTCAGGACAGGAGCTCCTACGAGCAGTACTTC
CDR3 protein: CASSQDRSSYEQYF
V gene: TRBV19
D gene: TRBD1
J gene: TRBJ2-7
clone size: NA

CDR3 DNA: TGTGCCAGTAGCCCCCCGGGGGAGACCCAGTACTTC
CDR3 protein: CASSPPGETQYF
V gene: TRBV19
D gene: NA
J gene: TRBJ2-5
clone size: NA

CDR3 DNA: TGTGCCATCAGTGAACCCGGGACTAGCGGCCAAGAGACCCAGTACTTC
CDR3 protein: CAISEPGTSGQETQYF
V gene: TRBV10-3
D gene: TRBD2
J gene: TRBJ2-5
clone size: NA

CDR3 DNA: TGTGCCAGTAGCTACGGACTAGCGGGCGGCGTAAGCACAGATACGCAGTATTTT
CDR3 protein: CASSYGLAGGVSTDTQYF
V gene: TRBV19
D gene: TRBD2
J gene: TRBJ2-3
clone size: NA

CDR3 DNA: TGTGCCAGCAGCCAAAATACCGGGGAGCTGTTTTTT
CDR3 protein: CASSQNTGELFF
V gene: TRBV12-3/TRBV12-4
D gene: NA
J gene: TRBJ2-2
clone size: NA

CDR3 DNA: TGTGCCAGTATTTCGCGGGGGTCGTGGGATGGAGGCTACACCTTC
CDR3 protein: CASISRGSWDGGYTF
V gene: TRBV19
D gene: NA
J gene: TRBJ1-2
clone size: once

CDR3 DNA: TGTGCCAGCAGCTATACCGGGACTACAACTAATGAAAAACTGTTTTTT
CDR3 protein: CASSYTGTTTNEKLFF
V gene: TRBV7-9
D gene: NA
J gene: TRBJ1-4
clone size: NA

CDR3 DNA: TGTGCCAGCAGCTTAACATACGAGCAGTACTTC
CDR3 protein: CASSLTYEQYF
V gene: TRBV7-8
D gene: NA
J gene: TRBJ2-7
clone size: NA

CDR3 DNA: TGTGCCAGCAGTTACTCTCCGGCGGGAGGGCGGTACGAGCAGTACTTC
CDR3 protein: CASSYSPAGGRYEQYF
V gene: TRBV6-5
D gene: TRBD2
J gene: TRBJ2-7
clone size: NA

CDR3 DNA: TGTGCCACCAGCAGGGGAGGGATAAAGCAGTTCTTC
CDR3 protein: CATSRGGIKQFF
V gene: TRBV15
D gene: TRBD2
J gene: TRBJ2-1
clone size: NA

CDR3 DNA: TGTGCCAGCAGCTTACGCCAGGGGGGAAGCACAGATACGCAGTATTTT
CDR3 protein: CASSLRQGGSTDTQYF
V gene: TRBV11-2
D gene: NA
J gene: TRBJ2-3
clone size: NA

CDR3 DNA: TGTGCCAGCGGCCCAACAGGGGCAGGAAACACCATATATTTT
CDR3 protein: CASGPTGAGNTIYF
V gene: TRBV6-6
D gene: TRBD1
J gene: TRBJ1-3
clone size: NA

CDR3 DNA: TGTGCCAGCTCACCGCGACAGGGGGATAATTCACCCCTCCACTTT
CDR3 protein: CASSPRQGDNSPLHF
V gene: TRBV18
D gene: TRBD1
J gene: TRBJ1-6
clone size: NA

CDR3 DNA: TGTGCCAGCAGCCAATACGGGACTAGCGGGAGGGCCGAAGTCTTC
CDR3 protein: CASSQYGTSGRAEVF
V gene: TRBV16
D gene: TRBD2
J gene: TRBJ2-1
clone size: NA

CDR3 DNA: TGTGCCAGCAGCCCGGGGGACAGGGCCGGGGAGCTGTTTTTT
CDR3 protein: CASSPGDRAGELFF
V gene: TRBV3-1/TRBV3-2
D gene: TRBD1
J gene: TRBJ2-2
clone size: once

CDR3 DNA: TGTGCCAGCAGCTTAGCGAGCGAGGGAACCCAGTACTTC
CDR3 protein: CASSLASEGTQYF
V gene: TRBV7-2
D gene: NA
J gene: TRBJ2-5
clone size: NA

CDR3 DNA: TGTGCCAGCGCCTCCGGGACAGGGGGGCAATTCTACGAGCAGTACTTC
CDR3 protein: CASASGTGGQFYEQYF
V gene: TRBV3-1/TRBV3-2
D gene: TRBD1
J gene: TRBJ2-7
clone size: NA

CDR3 DNA: TGTGCCAGCAGCTTAATCACCAGCTCCTACGAGCAGTACTTC
CDR3 protein: CASSLITSSYEQYF
V gene: TRBV7-2
D gene: NA
J gene: TRBJ2-7
clone size: NA

CDR3 DNA: TGTGCCAGCAGCTCACAAGCGGGTGCTAGCACAGATACGCAGTATTTT
CDR3 protein: CASSSQAGASTDTQYF
V gene: TRBV11-2
D gene: NA
J gene: TRBJ2-3
clone size: NA

CDR3 DNA: TGCGCCAGCTCGGGACAGGGAGGTGGTGAGACCCAGTACTTC
CDR3 protein: CASSGQGGGETQYF
V gene: TRBV5-1
D gene: TRBD1
J gene: TRBJ2-5
clone size: once

CDR3 DNA: TGTGCCAGCAGCGTGCTGAACCCGGGGAATCAGCCCCAGCATTTT
CDR3 protein: CASSVLNPGNQPQHF
V gene: TRBV7-8
D gene: NA
J gene: TRBJ1-5
clone size: NA

CDR3 DNA: TGTGCCAGCAGCCTCCGGGGGACCATCACCGGGGAGCTGTTTTTT
CDR3 protein: CASSLRGTITGELFF
V gene: TRBV5-4
D gene: NA
J gene: TRBJ2-2
clone size: NA

CDR3 DNA: TGTGCCATCAGCGACATTGGGACAGGGGATTCACCCCTCCACTTT
CDR3 protein: CAISDIGTGDSPLHF
V gene: TRBV10-3
D gene: TRBD1
J gene: TRBJ1-6
clone size: NA

CDR3 DNA: TGTGCCAGCAGTCATCATAGCGGCTCCCGGGGGACCCAGTACTTC
CDR3 protein: CASSHHSGSRGTQYF
V gene: TRBV28
D gene: NA
J gene: TRBJ2-5
clone size: NA

CDR3 DNA: TGTGCCAGCAGCCCCGGACACCTAAACACTGAAGCTTTCTTT
CDR3 protein: CASSPGHLNTEAFF
V gene: TRBV9
D gene: NA
J gene: TRBJ1-1
clone size: once

CDR3 DNA: TGCGCCAGCAGGCAAGCTACTAGCGGGAGTTATATTGAGCAGTTCTTC
CDR3 protein: CASRQATSGSYIEQFF
V gene: TRBV5-1
D gene: TRBD2
J gene: TRBJ2-1
clone size: NA

CDR3 DNA: TGTGCCAGCAGCTTTGAGTCCCCCCGCCTTGCTAGGCGCAATGAGCAGTTCTTC
CDR3 protein: CASSFESPRLARRNEQFF
V gene: TRBV12-1
D gene: NA
J gene: TRBJ2-1
clone size: NA